Below are 15 T cell receptor beta chains sequenced from a single sample in a study of blood T cell repertoires in COVID-19. Clones were sequenced by immunoSEQ multiplex PCR, and TCRdb holds only the in-frame ones, with some missing. Found here are under 250,000 clones, 90% to 95% of them singletons; the top ten hold 0.82%. Material for sequencing was peripheral blood. These receptors all stem from a man aged 55 to 70 with COVID-19, enrolled during active disease.

The V call is TRBV5-1, the J call TRBJ2-7; maybe TRBD2 (5 bases). The V end was cut by 4 bases, the J end by 2 bases, with 13 bases between. The CDR3 has 14 amino acids. Germline CDR1 SGHRS, CDR2 YFSETQ. CDR3 sequence reads: CASSVQSGAYEQYF. The CDR3 nucleotides are TGCGCCAGCAGCGTCCAAAGCGGAGCCTACGAGCAGTACTTC.

J is TRBJ1-2 and V is TRBV11-2; D not resolved. Per the germline V gene, CDR1 is SGHAT and CDR2 is FQNNGV. This CDR3 spans 14 amino acids. Between the trimmed V and J ends, which lost 2 bases and 7 bases, there was a span of 14 bases. DNA for the CDR3: TGTGCCAGCAGCTTATCGTTGGGCTCCGGTGGCTACACCTTC. Translated, it gives CASSLSLGSGGYTF.

This chain connects TRBV19 to TRBJ1-5, with 9 bases lining up with TRBD1. This CDR3 has 15 residues. V gave up 5 bases and J gave up 9 bases; unmatched junction bases: 11. Germline lookup yields CDR1 LNHDA and CDR2 SQIVND (reference sequence). The CDR3 DNA is TGTGCCAGTAGTGGAACCGGGACAGGGATGTTGCCCCAGCATTTT. This gives the protein CASSGTGTGMLPQHF. The full variable domain, in which reference TRBV19 and TRBJ1-5 provide the parts outside the CDR3, is DGGITQSPKYLFRKEGQNVTLSCEQNLNHDAMYWYRQDPGQGLRLIYYSQIVNDFQKGDIAEGYSVSREKKESFPLTVTSAQKNPTAFYLCASSGTGTGMLPQHFGDGTRLSIL.

The rearrangement uses TRBV7-9 and TRBJ1-6; TRBD1 matches 10 bases. Germline assignment: CDR1 SEHNR and CDR2 FQNEAQ (reference sequence). V trimming: 3 bases; J trimming: 7 bases; junction bases outside the gene matches: 3. This CDR3 is built from 15 residues. CDR3 bases: TGTGCCAGCAGCTTCGGGACAGGGGACAATTCACCCCTCCACTTT. It codes for CASSFGTGDNSPLHF.

This clone was detected once. V gene TRBV2 combines with J gene TRBJ2-5; TRBD1 aligns across 8 bases. This CDR3 contains 16 residues. Germline V gene lookup returns CDR1 SNHLY and CDR2 FYNNEI. V shed 4 bases and J 4 bases; nucleotides not matched to a gene: 11. As DNA, the CDR3 is TGTGCCAGCAGTGTTGGGCGACAGGGGTTAGGAGAGACCCAGTACTTC. This codes for CASSVGRQGLGETQYF.

The rearrangement joins TRBV27 to TRBJ2-4; TRBD2 agrees at 7 bases. The CDR3 runs to 16 residues. Per germline, CDR1 MNHEY and CDR2 SMNVEV (reference sequence). V trimming: 2 bases; J trimming: 0 bases; junction bases outside the gene matches: 4. CDR3 DNA sequence: TGTGCCAGCAGTTTACTTCGGGGGGTAGCCAAAAACATTCAGTACTTC. Translating gives CASSLLRGVAKNIQYF.

The chain joins TRBV7-8 to TRBJ2-7; TRBD2 agrees at 11 bases. The CDR3 sequence is 17 residues long. In germline, CDR1 is SGHVS, CDR2 FQNEAQ. The V segment lost 1 base and the J segment 0 bases; nucleotides outside the gene matches: 5. CDR3 coding DNA: TGTGCCAGCAGCTTAGGGATAGCGGGAGGGCGCTCCTACGAGCAGTACTTC. As protein: CASSLGIAGGRSYEQYF.

This chain connects TRBV23-1 to TRBJ1-2; TRBD1 matches at 7 bases. TRBV23-1 is sorted into the ORF group, with uncertain function. J gave up 2 bases and V 3 bases, and 6 bases lay outside the gene matches. The CDR3 runs 15 residues. The CDR3 DNA reads TGCGCCAGCAGTCACCCGCCGGGACAGAACTATGGCTACACCTTC. This sequence encodes CASSHPPGQNYGYTF.

In this sample, this clone turned up once. The chain couples TRBV4-3 to TRBJ2-1; D is perhaps TRBD2 (5 bases). This CDR3 spans 14 amino acids. Trimming cost V 0 bases and J 10 bases, with 13 bases left between them. Looked up from germline, CDR1 is LGHNA and CDR2 is YSLEER. CDR3 protein: CASSQEWAGKEQFF. CDR3 in DNA: TGCGCCAGCAGCCAAGAGTGGGCGGGTAAGGAGCAGTTCTTC.

This clone showed up just once. The V gene is TRBV3-1 (or the pseudogene TRBV3-2), the J gene TRBJ2-6; possibly TRBD2 for D (6 bases). V lost 3 bases to trimming and J lost 3 bases, with 12 bases between them. The germline V gene encodes CDR1 LGHDT and CDR2 YNNKEL (reference sequence). The CDR3 loop spans 16 amino acids. This CDR3 is CASSQMGGRGANVLTF. For the CDR3, the DNA is TGTGCCAGCAGCCAGATGGGGGGTCGTGGGGCCAACGTCCTGACTTTC.

The chain is built from TRBV21-1 and TRBJ2-1; no check of the table's D call, TRBD2, against the DNA was made. TRBV21-1 is a pseudogene locus. This CDR3 has 15 amino acids. CDR3 DNA sequence: TGTGCCAGCAGCAAAAGAAGCGGGAGTAGGCATGAGCAGTTCTTC. It codes for CASSKRSGSRHEQFF.

The gene calls are TRBV3-1 (or the pseudogene TRBV3-2) and TRBJ1-3; D perhaps matches TRBD1 (5 bases). Trimming removed 0 bases at V and 4 bases at J, with 10 bases between. Per the germline V gene, CDR1 is LGHDT and CDR2 is YNNKEL (reference sequence). This CDR3 is built from 15 residues. CDR3 amino acids: CASSQETGVGNTIYF. The CDR3 DNA follows: TGTGCCAGCAGCCAAGAGACGGGGGTAGGAAACACCATATATTTT.

The chain joins TRBV30 to TRBJ2-3, with D possibly matching TRBD1 (6 bases). This CDR3 is 16 amino acids long. Germline assignment: CDR1 GTSNPN and CDR2 SVGIG (reference sequence). Trimming removed 0 bases from V and 1 base from J, with 14 bases in between. As DNA, the CDR3 is TGTGCCTGGAGTGTACTAGGGGGTCAGGGCACAGATACGCAGTATTTT. Translated, it gives CAWSVLGGQGTDTQYF.

This chain connects TRBV28 to TRBJ2-3; weak D call: TRBD2 (6 bases). Germline V gene sequence: CDR1 MDHEN, CDR2 SYDVKM. CDR3 length equals 15 residues. V lost 5 bases and J 4 bases, leaving 16 bases between the germline ends. The chain's CDR3 is CASSPAGTSSDTQYF. In DNA form, the CDR3 reads TGTGCCAGCAGTCCTGCAGGGACTTCATCAGATACGCAGTATTTT.

The CDR3 DNA follows: TGTGCCAGCAGTTTTGGAAGTTCTGTGAGGTGGAGGACCTACACAGATACGCAGTATTTT. It encodes CASSFGSSVRWRTYTDTQYF. The chain employs TRBV27 and TRBJ2-3; D is possibly TRBD2 (5 bases). Germline V gene lookup returns CDR1 MNHEY and CDR2 SMNVEV (reference sequence). V was pared by 3 bases and J by 2 bases, with 27 bases between. The CDR3 extends over 20 amino acids.